The 12 T cell receptor beta chains in this list originate from one sample, sequenced in a study of shared clonotypes between healthy human individuals. Terminally differentiated effector memory CD45RA+ cells were excluded from the naive CD8 cells, which were CD45RO-negative and positively selected for CCR7. Using immunoSEQ multiplex PCR, the repertoire was profiled, and TCRdb retains in-frame clones only, with some absent. Counted here are around 2,100,000 clones, approximately 94% occurring once; the ten biggest clones make up around 1.2%. The sample consisted of naive CD8+ T cells sorted from blood. The receptors shown here come from a man in his late teens or twenties in good health.

The J gene is TRBJ2-7, the V gene TRBV5-1; TRBD1 matches at 9 bases. CDR1 and CDR2 (germline): SGHRS, YFSETQ. This CDR3 spans 15 amino acids. Losses at the gene ends were 4 bases for V and 1 base for J; bases not matched to a gene: 6. The CDR3 bases are TGCGCCAGCAGCAGCACAGGGGGCTTATCCTACGAGCAGTACTTC. Translating gives CASSSTGGLSYEQYF. Together with reference TRBV5-1 and TRBJ2-7, the CDR3 gives the full variable domain: KAGVTQTPRYLIKTRGQQVTLSCSPISGHRSVSWYQQTPGQGLQFLFEYFSETQRNKGNFPGRFSGRQFSNSRSEMNVSTLELGDSALYLCASSSTGGLSYEQYFGPGTRLTVT.

CDR3 sequence (DNA): TGTGCCAGCAGCTCAGGGGGGCTTCGTGAAGCTTTCTTT. Translated: CASSSGGLREAFF. The rearrangement links TRBV13 to TRBJ1-1, with 7 bases fitting TRBD1. V shed 4 bases, J shed 7 bases, and the junction held 6 bases outside the gene matches. The CDR3 covers 13 residues. Germline CDR1 reads PRHDT; CDR2 reads FYEKMQ (reference sequence). Based on the CDR3 plus reference TRBV13 and TRBJ1-1, the full variable domain is AAGVIQSPRHLIKEKRETATLKCYPIPRHDTVYWYQQGPGQDPQFLISFYEKMQSDKGSIPDRFSAQQFSDYHSELNMSSLELGDSALYFCASSSGGLREAFFGQGTRLTVV.

V gene TRBV27 combines with J gene TRBJ2-7, with TRBD2 matching 14 bases. Unmatched junction bases numbered 12, after V lost 3 bases and J lost 5 bases. In germline, CDR1 is MNHEY, CDR2 SMNVEV (reference sequence). This CDR3 contains 18 residues. CDR3 in DNA: TGTGCCAGCAGTTTTCTCCCCCCCGGGACTAGCGGGAGTAACGAGCAGTACTTC. Its translation is CASSFLPPGTSGSNEQYF.

J is TRBJ1-5 and V is TRBV5-3; D gene uncertain. TRBV5-3 is treated as an ORF (open reading frame) with a function not yet certain. V was shortened by 2 bases and J by 2 bases, with 11 bases between the two germline ends. The CDR3 extends over 15 amino acids. The CDR3 coding sequence is TGTGCCAGAAGCTTAGGGCCAAAGGGCAATCAGCCCCAGCATTTT. Its protein product is CARSLGPKGNQPQHF.

The gene calls are TRBV6-5 and TRBJ1-5; perhaps TRBD1 as D (6 bases). V gave up 5 bases and J gave up 6 bases, with 17 bases separating them. CDR1 and CDR2 (germline): MNHEY, SVGAGI. The CDR3 consists of 15 residues. The CDR3 nucleotides are TGTGCCAGCAGTCCAGACCTACAGGGAGGTCAGCCCCAGCATTTT. It codes for CASSPDLQGGQPQHF.

The rearrangement links TRBV4-1 to TRBJ2-7; a weak D match, TRBD1 (6 bases). CDR3 length: 14 residues. Deletions cut 3 bases from V and 4 bases from J, with 13 bases between. Germline V gene data show CDR1 as MGHRA and CDR2 as YSYEKL. The DNA for the CDR3 is TGCGCCAGCAGCCAGGGGGCATCGACGTACGAGCAGTACTTC. This codes for CASSQGASTYEQYF.

This chain joins TRBV4-1 and TRBJ1-1, with 10 positions matching TRBD1. The V gene end was trimmed by 2 bases and the J gene end by 10 bases; junction bases not matched to a gene: 10. Germline V gene lookup returns CDR1 MGHRA and CDR2 YSYEKL. This CDR3 comprises 15 residues. The CDR3 DNA sequence: TGCGCCAGCAGCCAAACCGGGACAGGGGCCCTCATAGCTTTCTTT. This encodes CASSQTGTGALIAFF.

This clone was seen only a few times. V and J are TRBV27 and TRBJ1-2; D not resolved. V was pared by 5 bases and J by 0 bases, with 7 bases between. Germline assignment: CDR1 MNHEY and CDR2 SMNVEV (reference sequence). This CDR3 is 13 amino acids long. In DNA, the CDR3 is TGTGCCAGCAGTCCCAAGGCTAACTATGGCTACACCTTC. Translating it yields CASSPKANYGYTF.

The rearrangement uses TRBV9 and TRBJ2-7; 8 bases fit TRBD1. The CDR3 consists of 18 residues. J gave up 3 bases and V 0 bases, and 14 bases lay outside the gene matches. Germline CDR1 SGDLS, CDR2 YYNGEE. CDR3 in amino acids: CASSVADRAHLLYYEQYF. Here the CDR3 DNA reads TGTGCCAGCAGCGTAGCGGACAGGGCCCATCTCCTATACTACGAGCAGTACTTC.

The chain uses TRBV6-5 and TRBJ1-2, with D tentatively TRBD1 (5 bases). Between the trimmed V and J ends, which lost 0 bases and 2 bases, there was a span of 10 bases. Germline CDR1 reads MNHEY; CDR2 reads SVGAGI. CDR3 length equals 15 residues. The DNA of the CDR3 is TGTGCCAGCAGTTACTCACAGGCCTCGAACTATGGCTACACCTTC. It is translated as CASSYSQASNYGYTF.

This clone was counted once. The CDR3 sequence is CASSLWVGQGAIEQYF. DNA for the CDR3: TGTGCCAGCAGCCTTTGGGTCGGACAGGGTGCTATCGAGCAGTACTTC. This chain connects TRBV7-6 to TRBJ2-7; 8 bases match TRBD1. Germline V CDR1 and CDR2: SGHVS, FNYEAQ. V gave up 5 bases and J gave up 6 bases; unmatched junction bases: 15. The length of the CDR3 is 16 residues.

In the case of this clone: This sample also contains other DNA sequences that code for the same CDR3. This chain uses TRBV30 with TRBJ1-5; D ambiguous. Germline V gives CDR1 GTSNPN, CDR2 SVGIG (reference sequence). The V end was cut by 3 bases, the J end by 0 bases, with 6 bases between. This CDR3 contains 13 residues. In nucleotides, the CDR3 is TGTGCCTGGAGCAGTGATAGCAATCAGCCCCAGCATTTT. Its translation: CAWSSDSNQPQHF.